This is a list of T cell receptor beta chains from one sample in a study of T cell responses to AZD1222 COVID-19 vaccine. TCRdb's copy holds only in-frame clones and misses some; the assay was immunoSEQ multiplex PCR. The repertoire consists of approximately 170,000 clones, with roughly 94% occurring once and the leading ten covering roughly 5.6%. Source: peripheral blood, taken 28 days after the second AZD1222 dose. These receptors were obtained from an adult who received the AZD1222 COVID-19 vaccine. The CDR3 runs from the conserved cysteine through the conserved F or W. A D gene is named only where the DNA matches it firmly. Clone sizes are given selectively: once, few, many, or a class where the clone is expanded.

TRBJ2-1 | NA | TRBD2 | TRBV6-5 | 15 | CASSSETGLINEQFF | TGTGCCAGCAGTTCCGAAACGGGACTAATCAATGAGCAGTTCTTC
TRBJ1-1 | NA | TRBD1 | TRBV6-5 | 14 | CASRRIGQGPEAFF | TGTGCCAGCAGACGTATAGGACAGGGGCCTGAAGCTTTCTTT
TRBJ2-7 | NA | NA | TRBV4-1 | 15 | CASSRDPGTSGEQYF | TGCGCCAGCAGCCGAGACCCGGGGACTTCAGGGGAGCAGTACTTC
TRBJ2-7 | NA | NA | TRBV5-5 | 14 | CASSLRDGSYEQYF | TGTGCCAGCAGCTTACGGGACGGCTCCTACGAGCAGTACTTC
TRBJ2-7 | NA | NA | TRBV21-1 | 12 | CARGGRTYEQYF | TGTGCCCGAGGGGGACGAACTTACGAGCAGTACTTC
TRBJ2-5 | NA | NA | TRBV3-1/TRBV3-2 | 13 | CASSQVADGTQYF | TGTGCCAGCAGCCAAGTTGCAGACGGGACCCAGTACTTC
TRBJ2-7 | NA | NA | TRBV6-2/TRBV6-3 | 17 | CASSYSARASLDYEQYF | TGTGCCAGCAGTTACTCAGCGCGGGCCAGCCTGGACTACGAGCAGTACTTC
TRBJ2-1 | NA | TRBD2 | TRBV30 | 14 | CAWSGLAGFNEQFF | TGTGCCTGGAGTGGACTAGCGGGATTCAATGAGCAGTTCTTC
TRBJ2-1 | NA | NA | TRBV7-6 | 15 | CASSLDGGRGNEQFF | TGTGCCAGCAGCTTAGATGGAGGGAGAGGGAATGAGCAGTTCTTC
TRBJ2-5 | NA | NA | TRBV7-3 | 14 | CASSLNSVVETQYF | TGTGCCAGCAGCTTAAATAGCGTGGTGGAGACCCAGTACTTC
TRBJ2-7 | NA | NA | TRBV7-9 | 12 | CASRMDYYEQYF | TGTGCCAGCAGGATGGACTACTACGAGCAGTACTTC
TRBJ1-1 | once | NA | TRBV5-1 | 14 | CASSSGQLNTEAFF | TGCGCCAGCAGCTCCGGACAGTTGAACACTGAAGCTTTCTTT
TRBJ1-5 | NA | NA | TRBV19 | 15 | CASGAGATFNQPQHF | TGTGCCAGTGGGGCCGGGGCCACGTTCAATCAGCCCCAGCATTTT
TRBJ1-3 | once | NA | TRBV4-1 | 14 | CASSQPLSGNTIYF | TGCGCCAGCAGCCAACCCCTCTCTGGAAACACCATATATTTT
TRBJ2-5 | NA | TRBD2 | TRBV14 | 16 | CASSLGLAGGQETQYF | TGTGCCAGCAGCCTTGGACTAGCGGGGGGCCAAGAGACCCAGTACTTC
TRBJ2-6 | NA | NA | TRBV30 | 15 | CACRRVNSGANVLTF | TGTGCCTGCAGGCGGGTGAACTCTGGGGCCAACGTCCTGACTTTC
TRBJ1-1 | NA | NA | TRBV2 | 13 | CASRPTAFNEAFF | TGTGCCAGCAGACCCACGGCCTTTAATGAAGCTTTCTTT
TRBJ2-3 | few | TRBD2 | TRBV2 | 14 | CASRVAGGTDTQYF | TGTGCCAGCAGGGTAGCGGGCGGGACAGATACGCAGTATTTT
TRBJ2-7 | NA | NA | TRBV7-2 | 15 | CASSLVRTAPYEQYF | TGTGCCAGCAGCTTAGTCAGGACGGCCCCCTACGAGCAGTACTTC
TRBJ2-1 | NA | TRBD2 | TRBV2 | 15 | CASSASGMSYNEQFF | TGTGCCAGCAGTGCTAGCGGGATGAGCTACAATGAGCAGTTCTTC
TRBJ2-7 | NA | TRBD2 | TRBV6-5 | 13 | CASRSGRGYEQYF | TGTGCCAGCAGAAGCGGGAGAGGGTACGAGCAGTACTTC
TRBJ1-4 | NA | NA | TRBV11-2 | 17 | CASIPSLFGVTNEKLFF | TGTGCCAGCATACCCAGCTTATTCGGGGTTACAAATGAAAAACTGTTTTTT
TRBJ1-2 | NA | NA | TRBV2 | 12 | CASSEGGVGYTF | TGTGCCAGCAGTGAGGGTGGGGTAGGCTACACCTTC
TRBJ2-7 | NA | NA | TRBV7-2 | 12 | CASSSPGYEQYF | TGTGCCAGCAGCTCCCCAGGCTACGAGCAGTACTTC
TRBJ2-3 | NA | NA | TRBV7-3 | 16 | CASNDGLSGSTDTQYF | TGTGCCAGCAATGACGGCCTCAGCGGGAGCACAGATACGCAGTATTTT
TRBJ2-7 | NA | NA | TRBV7-9 | 13 | CASSLAGGAEQYF | TGTGCCAGCAGCTTAGCGGGGGGCGCAGAGCAGTACTTC
TRBJ1-1 | NA | NA | TRBV14 | 13 | CASSQGPIAEAFF | TGTGCCAGCAGCCAAGGGCCGATAGCTGAAGCTTTCTTT
TRBJ1-5 | NA | TRBD1 | TRBV5-1 | 13 | CASSWDRDQPQHF | TGCGCCAGCAGCTGGGACAGGGATCAGCCCCAGCATTTT
TRBJ2-3 | NA | NA | TRBV4-2 | 15 | CASSKGGASTDTQYF | TGTGCCAGCAGCAAGGGGGGAGCTAGCACAGATACGCAGTATTTT
TRBJ2-3 | NA | TRBD2 | TRBV28 | 14 | CASTLAGGADTQYF | TGTGCCAGCACACTAGCGGGAGGGGCAGATACGCAGTATTTT
TRBJ1-1 | NA | NA | TRBV6-4 | 16 | CASSDSVLWGYTEAFF | TGTGCCAGCAGTGACTCGGTTCTTTGGGGATACACTGAAGCTTTCTTT
TRBJ2-1 | NA | NA | TRBV19 | 15 | CASSPGGPLSNEQFF | TGTGCCAGTAGTCCAGGAGGGCCGCTCAGCAATGAGCAGTTCTTC
TRBJ1-3 | NA | NA | TRBV6-5 | 15 | CASIRSWTSGNTIYF | TGTGCCAGCATCCGGTCCTGGACCTCTGGAAACACCATATATTTT
TRBJ1-1 | few | NA | TRBV4-2 | 16 | CASSPLGDRKNTEAFF | TGTGCCAGCAGCCCCCTCGGTGACAGGAAGAACACTGAAGCTTTCTTT
TRBJ1-6 | once | NA | TRBV18 | 15 | CASSPGGLDNSPLHF | TGTGCCAGCTCACCAGGGGGTTTAGATAATTCACCCCTCCACTTT
TRBJ1-1 | once | TRBD1 | TRBV11-2 | 15 | CASSPDRGRDTEAFF | TGTGCCAGCAGCCCAGACAGGGGGCGCGACACTGAAGCTTTCTTT
TRBJ2-7 | NA | TRBD1 | TRBV25-1 | 14 | CASSGDRRSYEQYF | TGTGCCAGCAGTGGGGACAGACGATCCTACGAGCAGTACTTC
TRBJ2-3 | once | NA | TRBV18 | 14 | CASSQGGSPDTQYF | TGTGCCAGCTCACAAGGAGGGAGCCCTGATACGCAGTATTTT
TRBJ2-3 | NA | TRBD2 | TRBV3-1/TRBV3-2 | 19 | CASSPLVSGWLAGTDTQYF | TGTGCCAGCAGCCCCTTAGTAAGCGGTTGGCTAGCGGGCACAGATACGCAGTATTTT
TRBJ1-2 | NA | TRBD1 | TRBV11-2 | 15 | CASSFSTGLNYGYTF | TGTGCCAGCAGCTTTTCGACAGGGCTTAACTATGGCTACACCTTC
TRBJ1-2 | NA | NA | TRBV28 | 12 | CASSLRFYGYTF | TGTGCCAGCAGTCTCCGGTTCTATGGCTACACCTTC
TRBJ2-5 | NA | NA | TRBV6-2/TRBV6-3 | 14 | CASSYEVRQRTQYF | TGTGCCAGCAGTTACGAGGTCCGACAAAGGACCCAGTACTTC
TRBJ2-1 | NA | NA | TRBV27 | 13 | CASSYGRVGEQFF | TGTGCCAGCAGTTACGGCAGGGTTGGTGAGCAGTTCTTC
TRBJ1-6 | once | NA | TRBV21-1 | 18 | CASSKEGQEEKLRSPLHF | TGTGCCAGCAGCAAAGAGGGGCAGGAGGAGAAGTTACGATCACCCCTCCACTTT
TRBJ2-5 | NA | NA | TRBV2 | 15 | CASSEAGTRQETQYF | TGTGCCAGCAGTGAAGCAGGGACACGCCAAGAGACCCAGTACTTC
TRBJ2-2 | NA | NA | TRBV4-3 | 13 | CASSQFGNGELFF | TGCGCCAGCAGCCAATTCGGTAACGGGGAGCTGTTTTTT
TRBJ1-5 | NA | NA | TRBV24-1 | 12 | CATGEGNQPQHF | TGTGCCACCGGCGAGGGCAATCAGCCCCAGCATTTT
TRBJ2-6 | NA | NA | TRBV9 | 16 | CASSAQSDSGANVLTF | TGTGCCAGCAGCGCGCAGAGTGACTCTGGGGCCAACGTCCTGACTTTC
TRBJ2-3 | NA | NA | TRBV11-2 | 11 | CASSFADTQYF | TGTGCCAGCAGCTTCGCGGATACGCAGTATTTT